This T cell receptor (beta chain) was observed in a study of blood T cell repertoires in COVID-19. The overall study: Sources were T cells, B-cell-depleted T cells, or PBMCs; the material itself was cDNA or gDNA.

The authors' processing: Amplification of reference gene primers provided the estimated nucleated cell counts. Assay used: immunoSEQ multiplex PCR; TCRdb lists only in-frame clones, some missing. D and trimming were read from the DNA, whereas the V and J calls and clone size are those reported in that table. The sample gives 200,000 to 250,000 clones, 70% to 90% of which show up once; 3.5% to 5.5% is in the top ten. Assignments of participants to cohorts depended upon their own reported clinical history. V lost 3 bases and J 11 bases, leaving 10 bases between the germline ends. CDR3 length: 11 amino acids. CDR1 LNHDA and CDR2 SQIVND come from the germline V gene (reference sequence).

Sequencing used PBMCs or T cells enriched from blood (not recorded which). This sequence originates from a man between 25 and 39 years old with acute COVID-19. The rearrangement joins TRBV19 to TRBJ1-1, with D tentatively TRBD1 (5 bases). In nucleotides, the CDR3 is TGTGCCAGTAGTATCGACAGATGGGCTTTCTTT. This codes for CASSIDRWAFF.